The rows below give T cell receptor beta chains drawn from one sample of a study of blood T cell repertoires in COVID-19. Using immunoSEQ multiplex PCR, the repertoire was profiled, and TCRdb retains in-frame clones only, with some absent. The table has 200,000 to 250,000 clones, around 91% seen once. The material sequenced was PBMCs or T cells enriched from blood (not recorded which). The receptors come from a man aged 25 to 40 who had been exposed to COVID-19. CDR3s include the opening cysteine and the closing phenylalanine or tryptophan. The order of the fields is CDR3 length, V gene, J gene, CDR3 protein.

CDR3 length: 16
V gene: TRBV13
J gene: TRBJ1-6
CDR3 protein: CASSSQGGWGNSPLHF

CDR3 length: 15
V gene: TRBV10-2
J gene: TRBJ1-6
CDR3 protein: CASSLGRGNNSPLHF

CDR3 length: 15
V gene: TRBV19
J gene: TRBJ2-5
CDR3 protein: CASSPRTGWRETQYF

CDR3 length: 14
V gene: TRBV19
J gene: TRBJ2-1
CDR3 protein: CASSTDRSYNEQFF

CDR3 length: 15
V gene: TRBV29-1
J gene: TRBJ2-3
CDR3 protein: CSVAPLAGGTDTQYF

CDR3 length: 20
V gene: TRBV18
J gene: TRBJ2-1
CDR3 protein: CASSPRTGLRFGHSYNEQFF

CDR3 length: 17
V gene: TRBV4-1
J gene: TRBJ1-5
CDR3 protein: CASSQGPTGRVGQPQHF

CDR3 length: 15
V gene: TRBV7-2
J gene: TRBJ2-1
CDR3 protein: CASSSLAGAPNEQFF

CDR3 length: 16
V gene: TRBV6-5
J gene: TRBJ2-3
CDR3 protein: CASSYGSTGSTDTQYF

CDR3 length: 12
V gene: TRBV12-3/TRBV12-4
J gene: TRBJ2-1
CDR3 protein: CASSLQYGEQFF

CDR3 length: 11
V gene: TRBV20-1
J gene: TRBJ1-2
CDR3 protein: CSARAGDGYTF

CDR3 length: 15
V gene: TRBV10-3
J gene: TRBJ2-7
CDR3 protein: CAISEAGGSHYEQYF

CDR3 length: 17
V gene: TRBV7-8
J gene: TRBJ2-2
CDR3 protein: CASRNRDRVHLSGELFF

CDR3 length: 17
V gene: TRBV12-2
J gene: TRBJ1-5
CDR3 protein: CASRLAGTGTCNQPQHF

CDR3 length: 14
V gene: TRBV12-5
J gene: TRBJ1-2
CDR3 protein: CAIEDRFPNYGYTF

CDR3 length: 14
V gene: TRBV7-9
J gene: TRBJ1-2
CDR3 protein: CASSLDHRGHGYTF

CDR3 length: 14
V gene: TRBV30
J gene: TRBJ1-1
CDR3 protein: CAWSDGGVGTEAFF

CDR3 length: 14
V gene: TRBV3-1/TRBV3-2
J gene: TRBJ2-2
CDR3 protein: CASRPGLEVGELFF

CDR3 length: 15
V gene: TRBV6-5
J gene: TRBJ2-3
CDR3 protein: CASSSGTGGTDTQYF

CDR3 length: 13
V gene: TRBV6-5
J gene: TRBJ1-1
CDR3 protein: CASSQTGGTEAFF

CDR3 length: 14
V gene: TRBV6-6
J gene: TRBJ1-5
CDR3 protein: CASSYTGGYKPQHF

CDR3 length: 15
V gene: TRBV6-5
J gene: TRBJ2-5
CDR3 protein: CASRVLGTTKETQYF

CDR3 length: 13
V gene: TRBV29-1
J gene: TRBJ1-2
CDR3 protein: CSVPPTVVYGYTF

CDR3 length: 14
V gene: TRBV7-2
J gene: TRBJ1-2
CDR3 protein: CASSLYGGGGGYTF

CDR3 length: 16
V gene: TRBV19
J gene: TRBJ2-2
CDR3 protein: CASSIGSGGRTGELFF

CDR3 length: 18
V gene: TRBV9
J gene: TRBJ2-1
CDR3 protein: CASSVPTSGGSSYNEQFF

CDR3 length: 13
V gene: TRBV6-5
J gene: TRBJ1-1
CDR3 protein: CASTRTDSTEAFF

CDR3 length: 11
V gene: TRBV29-1
J gene: TRBJ2-2
CDR3 protein: CSVQGTGELFF

CDR3 length: 15
V gene: TRBV14
J gene: TRBJ2-2
CDR3 protein: CASSLGRGSTGELFF

CDR3 length: 14
V gene: TRBV29-1
J gene: TRBJ2-1
CDR3 protein: CSVVEAGGYNEQFF

CDR3 length: 14
V gene: TRBV3-1/TRBV3-2
J gene: TRBJ1-5
CDR3 protein: CASSQGQVKQPQHF

CDR3 length: 14
V gene: TRBV3-1/TRBV3-2
J gene: TRBJ1-1
CDR3 protein: CASRDSLGVTEAFF

CDR3 length: 14
V gene: TRBV5-4
J gene: TRBJ2-7
CDR3 protein: CASSLGGVSDEQYF

CDR3 length: 13
V gene: TRBV29-1
J gene: TRBJ1-3
CDR3 protein: CSVDPGQGNTIYF

CDR3 length: 14
V gene: TRBV4-2
J gene: TRBJ2-1
CDR3 protein: CASSQEAGGDEQFF

CDR3 length: 13
V gene: TRBV3-1/TRBV3-2
J gene: TRBJ2-1
CDR3 protein: CASSPPRAGEQFF

CDR3 length: 15
V gene: TRBV7-6
J gene: TRBJ1-5
CDR3 protein: CASSRDRRNHGPQHF

CDR3 length: 15
V gene: TRBV6-1
J gene: TRBJ2-1
CDR3 protein: CASSEYSGRTLEQFF

CDR3 length: 13
V gene: TRBV5-4
J gene: TRBJ2-7
CDR3 protein: CASSFRVSGEQYF

CDR3 length: 14
V gene: TRBV2
J gene: TRBJ1-5
CDR3 protein: CASSGDRGSQPQHF

CDR3 length: 17
V gene: TRBV4-2
J gene: TRBJ2-2
CDR3 protein: CASSQPLRGGADGELFF

CDR3 length: 15
V gene: TRBV5-1
J gene: TRBJ1-2
CDR3 protein: CASSLGGGVRYGYTF

CDR3 length: 14
V gene: TRBV7-3
J gene: TRBJ2-7
CDR3 protein: CASSPGTSGGPQYF

CDR3 length: 15
V gene: TRBV5-4
J gene: TRBJ2-3
CDR3 protein: CASSPRTGGPDTQYF

CDR3 length: 15
V gene: TRBV9
J gene: TRBJ1-5
CDR3 protein: CASSIIGGGNQPQHF

CDR3 length: 16
V gene: TRBV28
J gene: TRBJ1-4
CDR3 protein: CASNPDVGVTNEKLFF

CDR3 length: 12
V gene: TRBV7-6
J gene: TRBJ1-1
CDR3 protein: CASSLHPDQAFF

CDR3 length: 14
V gene: TRBV4-2
J gene: TRBJ1-2
CDR3 protein: CASSPPTGGYGYTF

CDR3 length: 15
V gene: TRBV19
J gene: TRBJ2-1
CDR3 protein: CASRDGGGSYNEQFF

CDR3 length: 15
V gene: TRBV5-1
J gene: TRBJ1-1
CDR3 protein: CASSLGGGASTEAFF

CDR3 length: 18
V gene: TRBV3-1/TRBV3-2
J gene: TRBJ2-3
CDR3 protein: CASSQRSSGGVGTDTQYF

CDR3 length: 14
V gene: TRBV7-3
J gene: TRBJ2-7
CDR3 protein: CASSLTPVSYEQYF

CDR3 length: 17
V gene: TRBV7-2
J gene: TRBJ2-3
CDR3 protein: CASSLGTRGVSTDTQYF